This is a list of T cell receptor beta chains from one sample in a study of blood T cell repertoires in COVID-19. Sequencing was performed with immunoSEQ multiplex PCR; in TCRdb, only in-frame clones are kept and a portion is missing. The sample lists 150,000 to 200,000 clones; about 80% were seen once. Sequenced input: PBMCs or T cells enriched from blood (not recorded which). These receptor sequences come from a woman aged 55-69 years with acute COVID-19. Both conserved end residues are part of each CDR3. The order of the fields is clone size, V gene, J gene, D gene, CDR3 protein, CDR3 DNA. The D gene is left open where the match is weak. The size entry is marked missing in some rows and otherwise reads once, few, many or a size class.

clone size: NA
V gene: TRBV20-1
J gene: TRBJ2-1
D gene: TRBD1
CDR3 protein: CSARPGQGQFF
CDR3 DNA: TGCAGTGCTCGTCCGGGACAGGGTCAGTTCTTC

clone size: NA
V gene: TRBV5-1
J gene: TRBJ2-7
D gene: TRBD2
CDR3 protein: CASSPGEGLAREQYF
CDR3 DNA: TGCGCCAGCAGCCCCGGGGAGGGACTAGCGCGTGAGCAGTACTTC

clone size: once
V gene: TRBV7-2
J gene: TRBJ2-7
D gene: TRBD1
CDR3 protein: CASSLGTGILYEQYF
CDR3 DNA: TGTGCCAGCAGCTTAGGGACAGGAATTCTTTACGAGCAGTACTTC

clone size: NA
V gene: TRBV6-5
J gene: TRBJ1-5
D gene: NA
CDR3 protein: CASSPGTQRPQHF
CDR3 DNA: TGTGCCAGCAGTCCCGGGACACAGAGGCCCCAGCATTTT

clone size: NA
V gene: TRBV6-2/TRBV6-3
J gene: TRBJ2-4
D gene: NA
CDR3 protein: CASSYAAGIRAKNIQYF
CDR3 DNA: TGTGCCAGCAGTTACGCGGCAGGGATTCGGGCCAAAAACATTCAGTACTTC

clone size: NA
V gene: TRBV5-4
J gene: TRBJ2-4
D gene: NA
CDR3 protein: CASSLAGEDIQYF
CDR3 DNA: TGTGCCAGCAGCTTGGCGGGGGAAGACATTCAGTACTTC

clone size: NA
V gene: TRBV19
J gene: TRBJ2-2
D gene: NA
CDR3 protein: CASSPLGGQPNTGELFF
CDR3 DNA: TGTGCCAGTTCTCCTTTGGGGGGGCAGCCCAACACCGGGGAGCTGTTTTTT

clone size: NA
V gene: TRBV24-1
J gene: TRBJ1-2
D gene: TRBD1
CDR3 protein: CATSDFSGGQGFYGYTF
CDR3 DNA: TGTGCCACCAGTGATTTCAGTGGAGGACAGGGATTTTATGGCTACACCTTC

clone size: NA
V gene: TRBV7-2
J gene: TRBJ1-1
D gene: NA
CDR3 protein: CASSSRQSLSQLNTEAFF
CDR3 DNA: TGTGCCAGCAGCTCGAGACAGTCCCTCTCACAATTGAACACTGAAGCTTTCTTT

clone size: NA
V gene: TRBV19
J gene: TRBJ1-5
D gene: NA
CDR3 protein: CASTFSSGVQPQHF
CDR3 DNA: TGTGCCAGTACCTTCTCTTCGGGAGTCCAGCCCCAGCATTTT

clone size: NA
V gene: TRBV27
J gene: TRBJ1-4
D gene: TRBD1
CDR3 protein: CASSLTGGHEKLFF
CDR3 DNA: TGTGCCAGCAGTCTTACAGGGGGCCACGAAAAACTGTTTTTT

clone size: few
V gene: TRBV7-9
J gene: TRBJ1-3
D gene: NA
CDR3 protein: CASSLEGSQVGHTIYF
CDR3 DNA: TGTGCCAGCAGCTTAGAAGGGTCGCAGGTGGGGCACACCATATATTTT

clone size: once
V gene: TRBV6-2/TRBV6-3
J gene: TRBJ1-5
D gene: NA
CDR3 protein: CASSLDRSFQHF
CDR3 DNA: TGTGCCAGCAGTTTAGACAGGTCGTTCCAGCATTTT

clone size: once
V gene: TRBV7-9
J gene: TRBJ2-7
D gene: TRBD2
CDR3 protein: CASSLGGGPYEQYF
CDR3 DNA: TGTGCCAGCAGCTTAGGCGGGGGGCCCTACGAGCAGTACTTC

clone size: few
V gene: TRBV4-1
J gene: TRBJ2-1
D gene: TRBD2
CDR3 protein: CASSRLGLAGYNEQFF
CDR3 DNA: TGCGCCAGCAGTCGCTTGGGACTAGCGGGTTACAATGAGCAGTTCTTC

clone size: NA
V gene: TRBV7-2
J gene: TRBJ1-5
D gene: NA
CDR3 protein: CASSQKGGLLNQPQHF
CDR3 DNA: TGTGCCAGCAGCCAAAAGGGGGGGCTCCTCAATCAGCCCCAGCATTTT

clone size: NA
V gene: TRBV2
J gene: TRBJ2-3
D gene: TRBD2
CDR3 protein: CASTRLAGYRTDTQYF
CDR3 DNA: TGTGCCAGCACCAGACTAGCGGGGTACCGCACAGATACGCAGTATTTT

clone size: NA
V gene: TRBV27
J gene: TRBJ2-1
D gene: NA
CDR3 protein: CASSLGGNEQFF
CDR3 DNA: TGTGCCAGCAGCCTAGGTGGCAATGAGCAGTTCTTC

clone size: once
V gene: TRBV6-5
J gene: TRBJ1-3
D gene: NA
CDR3 protein: CASSYSIGSGNTIYF
CDR3 DNA: TGTGCCAGCAGTTACTCAATCGGGTCTGGAAACACCATATATTTT

clone size: NA
V gene: TRBV30
J gene: TRBJ1-1
D gene: TRBD1
CDR3 protein: CAWSPNRDSTMNTEAFF
CDR3 DNA: TGTGCCTGGAGTCCCAATCGGGACAGTACCATGAACACTGAAGCTTTCTTT